The present entry profiles one T cell receptor beta chain with its context. The entry originates in a study of blood T cell repertoires in COVID-19. Background on the study: Material from acute and convalescent COVID-19 was sourced from the United States, Italy and Spain.

Measured with immunoSEQ multiplex PCR; TCRdb has only the in-frame clones, and not every one. The profile covers 250,000 to 350,000 clones, with approximately 90% appearing a single time and about 2.2% taken by the ten largest. Trimming at V came to 4 bases and at J to 0 bases, leaving 5 bases not matched to a gene. CDR1 and CDR2 from the germline V gene are SEHNR and FQNEAQ (reference sequence). CDR3 length equals 16 residues. The chain employs TRBV7-9 and TRBJ1-3; TRBD1 matches at 8 bases. Input material: peripheral blood. This receptor was identified in a woman aged 45-60 years who had recovered from COVID-19. The CDR3 coding sequence is TGTGCCAGCAGCTCGGGCACAGGGGGCTCTGGAAACACCATATATTTT. The encoded protein is CASSSGTGGSGNTIYF.